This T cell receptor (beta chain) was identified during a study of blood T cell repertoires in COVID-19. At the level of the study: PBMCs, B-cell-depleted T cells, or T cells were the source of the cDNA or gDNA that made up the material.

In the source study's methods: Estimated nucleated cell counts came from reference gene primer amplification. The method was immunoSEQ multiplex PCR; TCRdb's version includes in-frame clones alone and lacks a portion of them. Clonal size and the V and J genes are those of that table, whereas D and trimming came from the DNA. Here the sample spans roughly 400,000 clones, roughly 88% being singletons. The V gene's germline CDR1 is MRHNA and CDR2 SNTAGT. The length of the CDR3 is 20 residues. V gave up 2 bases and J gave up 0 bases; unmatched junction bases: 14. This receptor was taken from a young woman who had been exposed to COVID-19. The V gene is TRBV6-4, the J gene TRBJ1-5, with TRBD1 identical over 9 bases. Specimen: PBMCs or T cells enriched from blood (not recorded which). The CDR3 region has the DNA TGTGCCAGCAGTGACCCGGGAGGACAGGGGTCGTTGTATAGCAATCAGCCCCAGCATTTT. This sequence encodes CASSDPGGQGSLYSNQPQHF.